This TCR beta chain comes out of a study of T cell responses to AZD1222 COVID-19 vaccine. Whole-study context: The analysis combined second doses at about 4 or about 12 weeks.

About this clone: What it recognizes is unknown.

CDR3 size: 14 residues. Looked up from germline, CDR1 is KGHDR and CDR2 is SFDVKD. Trimming stripped 4 bases from V and 1 base from J, with 6 bases between. The table came from immunoSEQ multiplex PCR; TCRdb's copy has only in-frame clones and leaves some out. The table shows about 150,000 clones, with over 90% occurring only once. Study-level results: Clonal diversity was possibly underestimated; the donors were predominantly white British and more often female. Repertoire sampling occurred only after the peak T cell response. Unmutated variant regions are reportedly the target of nearly half of TCRs that are spike-specific.

The specimen comprised peripheral blood, sampled on day 0 of AZD1222 vaccination. The source of this sequence is an adult in good health. The chain has TRBV24-1 and TRBJ2-2, with a weak D call TRBD1 (5 bases). Written as DNA, the CDR3 is TGTGCCACCAGTGAAGGGGTGAACACCGGGGAGCTGTTTTTT. Translating gives CATSEGVNTGELFF.